A selection of T cell receptor beta chains follows, all from one sample in a study of OX40 agonist ivuxolimab in advanced cancers. The data were produced by immunoSEQ multiplex PCR, yet TCRdb's version contains in-frame clones alone and is incomplete. Altogether about 42,000 clones are present, roughly four fifths being singletons, with the ten largest covering roughly 23%. The sequences come from CD4+ or CD8+ T cells sorted from blood, collected in a trial of the OX40 agonist ivuxolimab. The receptor source for this set is an adult with an advanced solid tumor such as melanoma, head and neck, liver or kidney cancer. The CDR3 runs from the conserved cysteine through the conserved F or W. The D gene is left open where the match is weak. Only some rows state a clone size, as once, few, many or a class for expanded clones.

J: TRBJ2-1; D: .; size: once; V: TRBV9; CDR3: CASSKGSYNEQFF; DNA: TGTGCCAGCAGCAAGGGCTCCTACAATGAGCAGTTCTTC
J: TRBJ2-1; D: TRBD2; size: .; V: TRBV15; CDR3: CATSRDPTSGDNEQFF; DNA: TGTGCCACCAGCAGAGATCCGACTAGCGGGGACAATGAGCAGTTCTTC
J: TRBJ1-4; D: .; size: .; V: TRBV5-4; CDR3: CASSGAEDEKLFF; DNA: TGTGCCAGCAGTGGGGCGGAGGACGAAAAACTGTTTTTT
J: TRBJ1-1; D: .; size: .; V: TRBV27; CDR3: CASKGSPRPEAFF; DNA: TGTGCCAGCAAAGGGTCCCCGAGGCCTGAAGCTTTCTTT
J: TRBJ2-2; D: .; size: .; V: TRBV5-8; CDR3: CASSTGQRNTGELFF; DNA: TGTGCCAGCAGCACCGGACAGAGGAACACCGGGGAGCTGTTTTTT
J: TRBJ1-1; D: .; size: .; V: TRBV7-7; CDR3: CASSPLGAGTEAFF; DNA: TGTGCCAGCAGCCCGTTGGGGGCGGGCACTGAAGCTTTCTTT
J: TRBJ1-3; D: .; size: .; V: TRBV6-5; CDR3: CASSSGGLRNTIYF; DNA: TGTGCCAGCAGCTCAGGTGGCTTGCGAAACACCATATATTTT
J: TRBJ2-6; D: .; size: .; V: TRBV6-5; CDR3: CASRSGFRGANVLTF; DNA: TGTGCCAGCAGATCGGGGTTTCGTGGGGCCAACGTCCTGACTTTC
J: TRBJ2-7; D: .; size: .; V: TRBV7-6; CDR3: CASSLDGTYEQYF; DNA: TGTGCCAGCAGCTTAGATGGGACCTACGAGCAGTACTTC
J: TRBJ2-7; D: .; size: .; V: TRBV4-3; CDR3: CASSQDMTGLPYEQYF; DNA: TGCGCCAGCAGCCAAGATATGACAGGCCTTCCCTACGAGCAGTACTTC
J: TRBJ2-2; D: .; size: .; V: TRBV14; CDR3: CASSQDPMRENTGELFF; DNA: TGTGCCAGCAGCCAAGATCCAATGAGGGAGAACACCGGGGAGCTGTTTTTT
J: TRBJ1-2; D: .; size: once; V: TRBV29-1; CDR3: CSVELRENYGYTF; DNA: TGCAGCGTTGAACTCAGGGAAAACTATGGCTACACCTTC
J: TRBJ1-4; D: .; size: .; V: TRBV9; CDR3: CASSVGGTTNEKLFF; DNA: TGTGCCAGCAGCGTAGGTGGGACCACTAATGAAAAACTGTTTTTT
J: TRBJ1-2; D: TRBD1; size: once; V: TRBV29-1; CDR3: CSVEFGQGQKDGYTF; DNA: TGCAGCGTTGAATTCGGACAGGGGCAAAAGGATGGCTACACCTTC
J: TRBJ2-4; D: TRBD1; size: .; V: TRBV10-3; CDR3: CAISEGDRENIQYF; DNA: TGTGCCATCAGCGAGGGGGACAGGGAAAACATTCAGTACTTC
J: TRBJ2-7; D: .; size: .; V: TRBV28; CDR3: CASSLWGSYEQYF; DNA: TGTGCCAGCAGTTTATGGGGCTCCTACGAGCAGTACTTC
J: TRBJ1-5; D: TRBD1; size: .; V: TRBV6-5; CDR3: CASSYPGQGGQPQHF; DNA: TGTGCCAGCAGTTACCCGGGACAGGGAGGTCAGCCCCAGCATTTT
J: TRBJ2-1; D: .; size: few; V: TRBV28; CDR3: CASTEPSNNEQFF; DNA: TGTGCCAGCACCGAACCTAGTAACAATGAGCAGTTCTTC
J: TRBJ2-1; D: TRBD2; size: .; V: TRBV10-1; CDR3: CAGGLETINEQFF; DNA: TGCGCTGGGGGACTAGAGACGATCAATGAGCAGTTCTTC
J: TRBJ2-1; D: TRBD2; size: .; V: TRBV5-1; CDR3: CASSVHWGGSYNEQFF; DNA: TGCGCCAGCAGCGTCCACTGGGGGGGCTCCTACAATGAGCAGTTCTTC
J: TRBJ2-7; D: .; size: .; V: TRBV6-5; CDR3: CASSYGDEQYF; DNA: TGTGCCAGCAGTTACGGCGACGAGCAGTACTTC
J: TRBJ2-7; D: TRBD1; size: .; V: TRBV9; CDR3: CASSAGTGGYEQYF; DNA: TGTGCCAGCAGCGCGGGGACAGGGGGCTACGAGCAGTACTTC
J: TRBJ1-6; D: TRBD1; size: .; V: TRBV7-2; CDR3: CASSLASGQFNSPLHF; DNA: TGTGCCAGCAGCTTAGCATCGGGACAGTTTAATTCACCCCTCCACTTT
J: TRBJ2-7; D: TRBD2; size: .; V: TRBV29-1; CDR3: CSVGGAGLASEQYF; DNA: TGCAGCGTTGGGGGTGCGGGACTAGCCTCCGAGCAGTACTTC
J: TRBJ1-5; D: TRBD1; size: .; V: TRBV5-8; CDR3: CASSLGDRQTYSNQPQHF; DNA: TGTGCCAGCAGCTTAGGGGACAGACAAACTTATAGCAATCAGCCCCAGCATTTT
J: TRBJ2-1; D: TRBD2; size: .; V: TRBV29-1; CDR3: CSHLRTSGYNEQFF; DNA: TGCAGCCACCTTAGGACTAGCGGATACAATGAGCAGTTCTTC
J: TRBJ2-5; D: TRBD2; size: .; V: TRBV4-3; CDR3: CASSQDRSGTSGGQETQYF; DNA: TGCGCCAGCAGCCAAGATCGGTCGGGCACTAGCGGGGGACAAGAGACCCAGTACTTC
J: TRBJ1-4; D: .; size: .; V: TRBV28; CDR3: CASFDRSTNEKLFF; DNA: TGTGCCAGCTTCGACAGGTCAACTAATGAAAAACTGTTTTTT
J: TRBJ1-3; D: .; size: .; V: TRBV7-8; CDR3: CASSLTSAGNTIYF; DNA: TGTGCCAGCAGCTTAACTTCCGCCGGAAACACCATATATTTT
J: TRBJ2-3; D: TRBD2; size: .; V: TRBV5-1; CDR3: CASSLYAGGSTDTQYF; DNA: TGCGCCAGCAGCTTGTACGCGGGGGGGAGCACAGATACGCAGTATTTT
J: TRBJ2-2; D: .; size: .; V: TRBV2; CDR3: CASSESPAGELFF; DNA: TGTGCCAGCAGTGAATCCCCGGCCGGGGAGCTGTTTTTT
J: TRBJ2-3; D: .; size: .; V: TRBV27; CDR3: CASSWGAGTDTQYF; DNA: TGTGCCAGCAGTTGGGGGGCGGGCACAGATACGCAGTATTTT
J: TRBJ2-5; D: TRBD2; size: .; V: TRBV5-1; CDR3: CASSSRGGSGETQYF; DNA: TGCGCCAGCAGCTCCCGGGGGGGGAGCGGGGAGACCCAGTACTTC
J: TRBJ2-7; D: TRBD1; size: .; V: TRBV7-2; CDR3: CASSFRDRGYEQYF; DNA: TGTGCCAGCAGCTTCCGAGACAGGGGGTACGAGCAGTACTTC
J: TRBJ2-5; D: TRBD2; size: .; V: TRBV7-9; CDR3: CASSLVAGTGETQYF; DNA: TGTGCCAGCAGCTTGGTAGCGGGGACCGGGGAGACCCAGTACTTC
J: TRBJ2-1; D: .; size: .; V: TRBV28; CDR3: CASSPRDFSYNEQFF; DNA: TGTGCCAGCAGCCCCCGAGACTTCTCCTACAATGAGCAGTTCTTC
J: TRBJ2-1; D: .; size: .; V: TRBV9; CDR3: CASSVDSFSYNEQFF; DNA: TGTGCCAGCAGCGTAGATTCCTTCTCCTACAATGAGCAGTTCTTC
J: TRBJ1-3; D: .; size: .; V: TRBV19; CDR3: CASSRPGNSGNTIYF; DNA: TGTGCCAGTAGTCGCCCGGGAAACTCTGGAAACACCATATATTTT
J: TRBJ2-1; D: .; size: .; V: TRBV5-1; CDR3: CASSLFPGDSYNEQFF; DNA: TGCGCCAGCAGCTTGTTTCCCGGGGACTCCTACAATGAGCAGTTCTTC
J: TRBJ2-7; D: .; size: few; V: TRBV18; CDR3: CASSPGLGVDEQYF; DNA: TGTGCCAGCTCACCTGGTCTGGGCGTCGACGAGCAGTACTTC